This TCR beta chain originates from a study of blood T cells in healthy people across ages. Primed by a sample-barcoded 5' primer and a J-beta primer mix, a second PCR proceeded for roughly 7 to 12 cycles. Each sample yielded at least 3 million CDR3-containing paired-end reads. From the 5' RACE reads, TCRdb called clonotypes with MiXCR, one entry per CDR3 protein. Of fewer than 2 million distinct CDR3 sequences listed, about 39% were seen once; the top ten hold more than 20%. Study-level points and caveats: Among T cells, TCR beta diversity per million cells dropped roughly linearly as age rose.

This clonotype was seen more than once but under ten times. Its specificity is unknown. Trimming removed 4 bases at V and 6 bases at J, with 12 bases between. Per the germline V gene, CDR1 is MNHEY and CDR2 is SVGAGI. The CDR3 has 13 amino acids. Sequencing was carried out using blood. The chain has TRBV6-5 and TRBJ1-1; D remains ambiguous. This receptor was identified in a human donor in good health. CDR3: CASSFLGSAEAFF. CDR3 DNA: TGTGCCAGCAGTTTTCTAGGTTCTGCTGAAGCTTTCTTT.